A selection of T cell receptor beta chains follows, all from one sample in a study of T cell responses to AZD1222 COVID-19 vaccine. Data came from immunoSEQ multiplex PCR; TCRdb stores just in-frame clones and leaves some out. The sample has some 99,000 clones; about nine tenths are singletons. The material was peripheral blood, obtained on day 0 of AZD1222 vaccination. Receptors originate from an adult in good health. Each CDR3 is given with its conserved first and last residue. D genes are given only for firm matches. Clone size appears in some rows only: once, few, many, or a class for an expanded clone.

size: -; D: -; V: TRBV7-2; J: TRBJ1-1; DNA: TGTGCCAGCAGCTTTTCACCGGATATGAACACTGAAGCTTTCTTT; CDR3: CASSFSPDMNTEAFF
size: -; D: -; V: TRBV6-2/TRBV6-3; J: TRBJ2-5; DNA: TGTGCCAGCAGTTCACTATGGTCAAACCAAGAGACCCAGTACTTC; CDR3: CASSSLWSNQETQYF
size: -; D: TRBD2; V: TRBV3-1/TRBV3-2; J: TRBJ2-6; DNA: TGTGCCAGCAGCCAACTTAGCGGGAGGGCAACTACTGGGGCCAACGTCCTGACTTTC; CDR3: CASSQLSGRATTGANVLTF
size: few; D: TRBD1; V: TRBV24-1; J: TRBJ2-1; DNA: TGTGCCACCAGTGATGGACAGGGTGGCGCCTACAATGAGCAGTTCTTC; CDR3: CATSDGQGGAYNEQFF
size: -; D: TRBD1; V: TRBV18; J: TRBJ1-1; DNA: TGTGCCAGCTCACCGAGACAGGGACAAGGAGGGAAAGCTTTCTTT; CDR3: CASSPRQGQGGKAFF
size: -; D: TRBD1; V: TRBV11-2; J: TRBJ2-5; DNA: TGTGCCTGCAGAGGGGGACAGGGGGCGGAAGAGACCCAGTACTTC; CDR3: CACRGGQGAEETQYF
size: -; D: -; V: TRBV18; J: TRBJ1-4; DNA: TGTGCCAGCTCACCGTTCCAAGCCGGCGGTAATGAAAAACTGTTTTTT; CDR3: CASSPFQAGGNEKLFF
size: -; D: TRBD1; V: TRBV2; J: TRBJ1-2; DNA: TGTGCCAGCAGTGAAGAAGGGGGCGGATATTATGGCTACACCTTC; CDR3: CASSEEGGGYYGYTF
size: -; D: -; V: TRBV6-5; J: TRBJ2-5; DNA: TGTGCCAGCAGTTCTTTTACTAGGTCGGAGACCCAGTACTTC; CDR3: CASSSFTRSETQYF
size: -; D: TRBD1; V: TRBV29-1; J: TRBJ1-2; DNA: TGCAGCGTTGAAGGTCAGGGGGACGCAAACGTCGGCTACACCTTC; CDR3: CSVEGQGDANVGYTF
size: -; D: -; V: TRBV5-1; J: TRBJ2-7; DNA: TGCGCCAGCAGCACCGATCCGGGACCAGAGTACTTC; CDR3: CASSTDPGPEYF
size: -; D: -; V: TRBV6-2/TRBV6-3; J: TRBJ2-7; DNA: TGTGCCAGCAGTTCCCATTATAAGGGTTCCTCCTACGAGCAGTACTTC; CDR3: CASSSHYKGSSYEQYF
size: once; D: -; V: TRBV7-9; J: TRBJ1-4; DNA: TGTGCCAGCAGCTTAGCTGGGACAAATGAAAAACTGTTTTTT; CDR3: CASSLAGTNEKLFF
size: -; D: TRBD2; V: TRBV6-5; J: TRBJ2-3; DNA: TGTGCCAGCAGTTACTTCGGGGGGGCTACAGATACGCAGTATTTT; CDR3: CASSYFGGATDTQYF
size: -; D: -; V: TRBV28; J: TRBJ2-1; DNA: TGTGCCAGCAGGGAAGTGGATGAGCAGTTCTTC; CDR3: CASREVDEQFF
size: -; D: TRBD1; V: TRBV30; J: TRBJ1-3; DNA: TGTGCCTGGAGCCGAGACAGGGCGCGGAGCTCTGGAAACACCATATATTTT; CDR3: CAWSRDRARSSGNTIYF
size: -; D: -; V: TRBV9; J: TRBJ2-1; DNA: TGTGCCAGCAGCGTAGCTCTCAGCTCCTACAATGAGCAGTTCTTC; CDR3: CASSVALSSYNEQFF